The present entry profiles one T cell receptor beta chain with its context. The antigen is unknown. The J segment lost 4 bases and the V segment lost 2 bases, leaving 3 bases of the junction unmatched. This CDR3 spans 15 amino acids. The germline V gene encodes CDR1 SGHTA and CDR2 FQGNSA. The data are from a study of PD-1 blockade in classical Hodgkin lymphoma. Study-level points and caveats: Relapsed/refractory patients reportedly had lower baseline diversity than newly diagnosed patients. Reasons behind the repertoire differences stay unclear, perhaps disease activity or earlier therapy.

Time point of the sample: newly diagnosed, previously untreated cHL patient sample. Comparator PBMCs were from newly diagnosed, untreated classical Hodgkin lymphoma. Measured with immunoSEQ multiplex PCR; TCRdb has only the in-frame clones, and not every one. The data contain 20,000 to 25,000 clones, approximately 94% of them singletons. Input material: peripheral blood mononuclear cells (PBMCs). This receptor was identified in a human donor with classical Hodgkin lymphoma. The chain links TRBV7-2 to TRBJ1-5, with 9 nucleotides matching TRBD1. This chain's CDR3 is CASSLTGGLNQPQHF. CDR3 DNA sequence: TGTGCCAGCAGCTTAACAGGGGGCTTGAATCAGCCCCAGCATTTT. Looking up the rest from reference TRBV7-2 and TRBJ1-5 gives the full variable domain: GAGVSQSPSNKVTEKGKDVELRCDPISGHTALYWYRQSLGQGLEFLIYFQGNSAPDKSGLPSDRFSAERTGGSVSTLTIQRTQQEDSAVYLCASSLTGGLNQPQHFGDGTRLSIL.